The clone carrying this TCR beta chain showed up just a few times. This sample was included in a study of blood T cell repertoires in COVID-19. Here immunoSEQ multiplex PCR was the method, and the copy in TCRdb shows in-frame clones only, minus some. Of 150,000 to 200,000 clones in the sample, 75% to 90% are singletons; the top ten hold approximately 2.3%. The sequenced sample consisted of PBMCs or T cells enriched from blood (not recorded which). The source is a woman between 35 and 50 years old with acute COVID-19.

CDR3 amino acids: CASSPGTSTDTQYF. The CDR3, as DNA: TGCGCCAGCAGCCCCGGGACTAGCACAGATACGCAGTATTTT. The chain joins TRBV5-1 to TRBJ2-3, with D maybe TRBD2 (6 bases). V was trimmed by 4 bases and J by 0 bases, leaving 9 bases between them. In germline, CDR1 is SGHRS, CDR2 YFSETQ. The CDR3 extends over 14 amino acids.